This T cell receptor beta chain is from a study of blood T cell repertoires in COVID-19. About the study: Donors in the United States, Italy and Spain gave samples during acute or convalescent COVID-19.

Original processing notes: Amplification with reference gene primers provided the estimates of nucleated cell counts. Produced via immunoSEQ multiplex PCR; TCRdb's table is partial and in-frame only. The DNA gave D and trimming, while V, J and clone size come from that table. The sample has about 310,000 clones, about 90% seen once; the top ten hold about 7.8%. This clone has more than one count but fewer than ten. J was trimmed by 2 bases and V by 6 bases; bases with no gene match: 6. Germline values: CDR1 LNHDA, CDR2 SQIVND (reference sequence). The CDR3 spans 14 residues. The origin of this receptor is a woman between 50 and 59 years old who had recovered from COVID-19. The chain joins TRBV19 to TRBJ2-7; 8 bases line up with TRBD1. Sequencing was done on a sample of peripheral blood. As DNA, the CDR3 is TGTGCCAGTAGGACAGGGGTAGGGGCCTACGAGCAGTACTTC. It is translated as CASRTGVGAYEQYF.